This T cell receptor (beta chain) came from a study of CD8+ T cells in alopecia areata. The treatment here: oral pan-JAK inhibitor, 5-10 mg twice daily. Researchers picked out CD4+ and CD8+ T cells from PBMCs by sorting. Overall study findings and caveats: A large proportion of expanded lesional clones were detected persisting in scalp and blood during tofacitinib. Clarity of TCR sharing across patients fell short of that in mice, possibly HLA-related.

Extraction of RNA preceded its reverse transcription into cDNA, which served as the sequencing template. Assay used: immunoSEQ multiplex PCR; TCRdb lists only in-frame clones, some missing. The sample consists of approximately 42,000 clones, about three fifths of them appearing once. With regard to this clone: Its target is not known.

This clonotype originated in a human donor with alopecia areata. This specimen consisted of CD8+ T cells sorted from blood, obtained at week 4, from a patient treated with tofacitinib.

Here the CDR3 reads CSVVGEGGYTF. CDR3 nucleotides: TGCAGCGTTGTTGGGGAGGGTGGCTACACCTTC. This chain joins TRBV29-1 and TRBJ1-2; unclear D gene. The CDR3 has 11 amino acids. The germline gives CDR1 SQVTM, CDR2 ANQGSEA. V was pared by 4 bases and J by 7 bases, with 10 bases between.